Below, 10 T cell receptor beta chains from the same sample are listed, as sequenced in a study of shared clonotypes between healthy human individuals. The method was immunoSEQ multiplex PCR; TCRdb's version includes in-frame clones alone and lacks a portion of them. This repertoire shows millions of clones, more than 80% found once; its top ten account for 0.3% to 0.4%. Sequencing used naive CD4+ T cells from PBMCs. Subset of the sample: CD45RA+ positively selected. These receptors all come from a man between 18 and 29 years old in good health. Some clones in this sample may be carry-over from other donors' samples.

In regard to this clone: This sample includes further DNA sequences coding for the same CDR3. V gene TRBV6-5 combines with J gene TRBJ2-4; 10 bases line up with TRBD2. J was trimmed by 7 bases and V by 6 bases; bases with no gene match: 6. Germline CDR1 and CDR2: MNHEY and SVGAGI. The CDR3 length is 14 residues. The CDR3 nucleotides are TGTGCCAGCAGCCAGCCGGGACTAGCGAACATTCAGTACTTC. This gives the protein CASSQPGLANIQYF.

V and J are TRBV18 and TRBJ1-1, with TRBD1 as a possible D gene (5 bases). This CDR3 region has 14 residues. Trimming shortened V by 5 bases and J by 7 bases, and 17 bases separated the two germline ends. CDR1 and CDR2 from the germline V gene are KGHSH and LQKENI. DNA for the CDR3: TGTGCCAGCTCAACCGCGACAGATAAATATGAAGCTTTCTTT. Translation gives CASSTATDKYEAFF.

V usage is TRBV7-2 and J usage is TRBJ2-7; D may match TRBD1 or TRBD2 (5 bases each). Germline CDR1 and CDR2: SGHTA and FQGNSA. The germline V and J ends were trimmed by 4 bases and 7 bases, with 17 bases remaining between them. The CDR3 extends over 14 amino acids. The DNA for the CDR3 is TGTGCCAGCAGCTCGGGGACCACCCTGGGGGAGCAGTACTTC. It encodes CASSSGTTLGEQYF.

The rearrangement uses TRBV5-1 and TRBJ2-7, with TRBD2 as a possible D gene (6 bases). The V gene's germline CDR1 is SGHRS and CDR2 YFSETQ. V shed 5 bases and J shed 0 bases, with 12 bases lying between them. The CDR3 contains 14 residues. CDR3 sequence: CASRTTSTSYEQYF. CDR3 in DNA: TGCGCCAGCAGGACTACTAGCACCTCCTACGAGCAGTACTTC.

The chain joins TRBV5-4 to TRBJ2-1; D is perhaps TRBD2 (6 bases). Germline V CDR1 and CDR2: SGHNT, YYREEE (reference sequence). V was trimmed by 2 bases and J by 2 bases, leaving 14 bases between them. CDR3 length: 16 amino acids. In nucleotides, the CDR3 is TGTGCCAGCAGCTTAGAGCCTAGCGCGACCTACAATGAGCAGTTCTTC. Translation: CASSLEPSATYNEQFF.

This clone was seen only once. The sample contains more than one DNA sequence encoding this CDR3. V usage is TRBV9 and J usage is TRBJ2-7, with D possibly TRBD2 on 5 matching bases. V was pared by 4 bases and J by 0 bases, with 11 bases between. Germline loops: CDR1 SGDLS, CDR2 YYNGEE. This CDR3 has 14 amino acids. CDR3 DNA: TGTGCCAGCAGCCCCCGGACTGACTCCTACGAGCAGTACTTC. It yields the protein CASSPRTDSYEQYF.

CDR3 sequence (DNA): TGCGCCAGCAGCTTGTTTGGGGGGGAGGATACGCAGTATTTT. Amino acid sequence: CASSLFGGEDTQYF. This chain joins TRBV5-1 and TRBJ2-3; 7 bases match TRBD2. Trimming at V came to 1 base and at J to 6 bases, leaving 5 bases not matched to a gene. Germline loops: CDR1 SGHRS, CDR2 YFSETQ. This CDR3 is 14 amino acids long.

This chain joins TRBV7-3 and TRBJ1-5; D gene uncertain. Germline V CDR1 and CDR2: SGHTA, FQGTGA. Between the trimmed V and J ends, which lost 9 bases and 0 bases, there was a span of 6 bases. The CDR3 consists of 12 residues. CDR3 nucleotides: TGTGCCAGTCAAAATAGCAATCAGCCCCAGCATTTT. It encodes CASQNSNQPQHF. Drawing the rest from reference TRBV7-3 and TRBJ1-5, the complete variable domain is GAGVSQTPSNKVTEKGKYVELRCDPISGHTALYWYRQSLGQGPEFLIYFQGTGAADDSGLPNDRFFAVRPEGSVSTLKIQRTERGDSAVYLCASQNSNQPQHFGDGTRLSIL.

In this sample, this clone turned up once. The V and J genes are TRBV7-6 and TRBJ2-1; D is perhaps TRBD1 or TRBD2 (5 bases each). The CDR3 is 15 amino acids. CDR1 is SGHVS, CDR2 FNYEAQ, per germline. V lost 4 bases to trimming and J lost 9 bases, with 19 bases between them. In DNA, the CDR3 is TGTGCCAGCAGCTCTCCGGGACCACTACAGGTTGAGCAGTTCTTC. It encodes CASSSPGPLQVEQFF. The whole variable domain, remainder taken from reference TRBV7-6 and TRBJ2-1, is GAGVSQSPRYKVTKRGQDVALRCDPISGHVSLYWYRQALGQGPEFLTYFNYEAQQDKSGLPNDRFSAERPEGSISTLTIQRTEQRDSAMYRCASSSPGPLQVEQFFGPGTRLTVL.

V usage is TRBV21-1 and J usage is TRBJ1-2. TRBV21-1 is a recognized pseudogene. This CDR3 has 14 residues. The CDR3: CASSRCGGNYGYTF. For the CDR3, the DNA is TGTGCCAGCAGCCGTTGCGGAGGGAACTATGGCTACACCTTC.